This T cell receptor (beta chain) was recorded in a study of CD8+ T cells in alopecia areata. Whole-study context: A 6-month period off drug followed tofacitinib, which lasted 6 to 18 months. Findings of the study overall: Expanded CD8+ clones among the top 100, as well as scalp clonality, were significantly decreased by tofacitinib.

The treatment denotes: oral pan-JAK inhibitor, 5-10 mg twice daily. Following extraction, RNA underwent reverse transcription to cDNA, which served as the sequencing template. Measured with immunoSEQ multiplex PCR; TCRdb has only the in-frame clones, and not every one. The profile shows 120,000 or so clones, around 63% of them singletons. J was trimmed by 2 bases and V by 4 bases; bases with no gene match: 7. Germline assignment: CDR1 MNHNY and CDR2 SVGAGI (reference sequence). The CDR3 runs to 16 residues. About this clone itself: Its antigen is unknown.

Sequenced material: CD4+ T cells sorted from blood, taken at week 4, from a patient treated with tofacitinib. The genes are TRBV6-6 and TRBJ1-2; 10 nucleotides align to TRBD1. The receptor's source is a human donor with alopecia areata. The CDR3 here is CASSSPDRGANYGYTF. CDR3 bases: TGTGCCAGCAGTTCGCCGGACAGGGGGGCGAACTATGGCTACACCTTC.